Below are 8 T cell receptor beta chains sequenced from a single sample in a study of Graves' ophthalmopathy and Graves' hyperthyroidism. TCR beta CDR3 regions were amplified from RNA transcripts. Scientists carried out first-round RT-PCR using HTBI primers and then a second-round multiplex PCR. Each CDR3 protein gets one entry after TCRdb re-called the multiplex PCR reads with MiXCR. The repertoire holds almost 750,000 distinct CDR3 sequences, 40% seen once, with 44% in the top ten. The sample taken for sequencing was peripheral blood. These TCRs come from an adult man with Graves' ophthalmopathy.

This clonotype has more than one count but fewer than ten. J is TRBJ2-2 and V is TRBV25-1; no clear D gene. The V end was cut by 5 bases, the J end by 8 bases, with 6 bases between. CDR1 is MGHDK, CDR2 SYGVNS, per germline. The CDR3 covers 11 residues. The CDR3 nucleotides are TGTGCCAGCAGTATGCCTGGGGAGCTGTTTTTT. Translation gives CASSMPGELFF.

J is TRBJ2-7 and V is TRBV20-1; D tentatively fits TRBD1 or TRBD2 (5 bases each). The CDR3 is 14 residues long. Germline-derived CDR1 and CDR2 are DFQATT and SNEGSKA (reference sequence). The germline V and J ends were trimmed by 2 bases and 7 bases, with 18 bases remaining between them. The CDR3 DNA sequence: TGCAGTGCTAGAATTGGGACCGGATCAAGGGAGCAGTACTTC. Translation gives CSARIGTGSREQYF.

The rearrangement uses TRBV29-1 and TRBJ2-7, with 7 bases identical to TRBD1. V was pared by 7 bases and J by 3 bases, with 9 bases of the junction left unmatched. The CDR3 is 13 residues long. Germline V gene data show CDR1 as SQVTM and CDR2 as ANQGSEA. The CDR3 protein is CSGTGDTYYEQYF. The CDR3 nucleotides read TGCAGCGGTACAGGGGACACATACTACGAGCAGTACTTC.

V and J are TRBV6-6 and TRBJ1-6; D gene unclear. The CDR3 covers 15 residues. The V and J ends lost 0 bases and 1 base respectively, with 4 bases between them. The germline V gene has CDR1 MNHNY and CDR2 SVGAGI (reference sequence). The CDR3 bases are TGTGCCAGCAGTTACTCGAGGTCCTATAATTCACCCCTCCACTTT. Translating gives CASSYSRSYNSPLHF.

The CDR3 nucleotides are TGTGCCAGCAGCCCGACCGGGACAGGCAGGAACACCATATATTTT. Protein sequence: CASSPTGTGRNTIYF. The rearrangement uses TRBV16 and TRBJ1-3; TRBD1 matches 8 bases. CDR1 is KGHSY, CDR2 FQNENV, per germline. With V trimmed by 4 bases and J by 7 bases, 9 bases remained unmatched. The CDR3 totals 15 residues. The variable domain in full, with the rest retrieved from reference TRBV16 and TRBJ1-3, is GEEVAQTPKHLVRGEGQKAKLYCAPIKGHSYVFWYQQVLKNEFKFLISFQNENVFDETGMPKERFSAKCLPNSPCSLEIQATKLEDSAVYFCASSPTGTGRNTIYFGEGSWLTVV.

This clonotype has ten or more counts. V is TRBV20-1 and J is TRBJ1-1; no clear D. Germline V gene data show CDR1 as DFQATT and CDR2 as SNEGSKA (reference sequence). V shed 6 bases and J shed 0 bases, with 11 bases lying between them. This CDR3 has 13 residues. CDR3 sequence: CSALLRVNTEAFF. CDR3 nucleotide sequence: TGCAGTGCCCTCCTTAGGGTGAACACTGAAGCTTTCTTT.

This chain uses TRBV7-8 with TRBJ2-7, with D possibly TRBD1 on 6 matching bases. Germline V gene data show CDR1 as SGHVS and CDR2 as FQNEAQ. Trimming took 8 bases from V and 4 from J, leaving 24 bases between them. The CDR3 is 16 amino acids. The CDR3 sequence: CASGLSSGADFYEQYF. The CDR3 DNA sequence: TGTGCCAGCGGGTTAAGCTCAGGGGCCGACTTTTACGAGCAGTACTTC.

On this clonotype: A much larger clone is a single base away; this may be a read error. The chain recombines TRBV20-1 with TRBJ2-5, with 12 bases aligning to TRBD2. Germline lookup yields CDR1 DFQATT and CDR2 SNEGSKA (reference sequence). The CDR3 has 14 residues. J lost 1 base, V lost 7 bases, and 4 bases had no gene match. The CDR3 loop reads CSVRTSGAQETQYF. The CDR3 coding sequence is TGCAGTGTGCGGACTAGCGGGGCCCAAGAGACCCAGTACTTC.